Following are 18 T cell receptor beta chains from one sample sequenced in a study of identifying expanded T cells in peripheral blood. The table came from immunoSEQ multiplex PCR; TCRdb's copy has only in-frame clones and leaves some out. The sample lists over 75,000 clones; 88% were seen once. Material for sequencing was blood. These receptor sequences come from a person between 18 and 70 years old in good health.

The CDR3 DNA reads TGTGCCAGCGGCGGGAAAGTTAACACCGGGGAGCTGTTTTTT. Its protein product is CASGGKVNTGELFF. The chain combines TRBV6-1 with TRBJ2-2; TRBD2 is a possible D gene (6 bases). V dropped 8 bases and J dropped 2 bases, with 12 bases sitting between them. From germline, CDR1 is MNHNS and CDR2 SASEGT. The CDR3 contains 14 residues.

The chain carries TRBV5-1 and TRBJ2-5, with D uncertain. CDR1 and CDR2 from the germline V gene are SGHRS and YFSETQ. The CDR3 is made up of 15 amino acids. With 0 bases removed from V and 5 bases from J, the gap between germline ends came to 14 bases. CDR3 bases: TGCGCCAGCAGCTTGGACGGATGGGCGGAGGAGACCCAGTACTTC. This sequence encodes CASSLDGWAEETQYF.

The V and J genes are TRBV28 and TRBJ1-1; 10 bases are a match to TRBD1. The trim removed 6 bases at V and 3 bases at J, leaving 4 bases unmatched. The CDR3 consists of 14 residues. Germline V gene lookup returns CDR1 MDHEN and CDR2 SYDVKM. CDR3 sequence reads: CASSPGQGDTEAFF. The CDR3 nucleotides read TGTGCCAGCAGCCCCGGACAGGGGGACACTGAAGCTTTCTTT.

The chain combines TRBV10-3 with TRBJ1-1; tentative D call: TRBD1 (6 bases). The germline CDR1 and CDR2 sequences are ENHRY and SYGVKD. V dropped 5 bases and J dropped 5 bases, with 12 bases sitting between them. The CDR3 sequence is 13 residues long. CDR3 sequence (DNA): TGTGCCATCAGTATTCAGGGGCAAACTGAAGCTTTCTTT. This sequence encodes CAISIQGQTEAFF.

CDR3 sequence: CASSIAGFDYEQYF. For the CDR3, the DNA is TGTGCCAGTAGTATAGCGGGATTTGACTACGAGCAGTACTTC. The V call is TRBV19, the J call TRBJ2-7, with D perhaps matching TRBD2 (5 bases). The germline CDR1 and CDR2 sequences are LNHDA and SQIVND (reference sequence). The CDR3 totals 14 residues. V gave up 1 base and J gave up 3 bases, with 10 bases separating them.

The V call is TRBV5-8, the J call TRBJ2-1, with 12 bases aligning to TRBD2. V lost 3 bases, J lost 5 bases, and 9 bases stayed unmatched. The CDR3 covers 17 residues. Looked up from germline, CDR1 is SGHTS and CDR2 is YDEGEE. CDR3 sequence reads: CASSSRPGLAGNNEQFF. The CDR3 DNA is TGTGCCAGCAGCTCCCGTCCGGGACTAGCGGGTAACAATGAGCAGTTCTTC.

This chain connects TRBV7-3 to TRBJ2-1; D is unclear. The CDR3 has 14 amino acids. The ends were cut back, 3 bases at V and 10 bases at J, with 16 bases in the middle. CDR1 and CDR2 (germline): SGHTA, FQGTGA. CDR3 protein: CASSFGRAQGEQFF. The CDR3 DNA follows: TGTGCCAGCAGCTTCGGACGGGCCCAAGGAGAGCAGTTCTTC. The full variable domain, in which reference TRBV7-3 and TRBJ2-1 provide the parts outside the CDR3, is GAGVSQTPSNKVTEKGKYVELRCDPISGHTALYWYRQSLGQGPEFLIYFQGTGAADDSGLPNDRFFAVRPEGSVSTLKIQRTERGDSAVYLCASSFGRAQGEQFFGPGTRLTVL.

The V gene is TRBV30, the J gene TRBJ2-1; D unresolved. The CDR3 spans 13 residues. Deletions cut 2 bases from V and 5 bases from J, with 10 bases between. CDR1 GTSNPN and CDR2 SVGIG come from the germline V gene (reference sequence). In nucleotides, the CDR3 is TGTGCCTGGAGTCCGAGACAAGACAATGAGCAGTTCTTC. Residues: CAWSPRQDNEQFF.

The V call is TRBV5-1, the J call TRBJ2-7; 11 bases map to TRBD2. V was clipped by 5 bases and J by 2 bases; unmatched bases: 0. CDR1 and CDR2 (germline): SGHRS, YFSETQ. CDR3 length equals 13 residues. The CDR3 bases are TGCGCCAGCAGACTAGCGGGAGCCTACGAGCAGTACTTC. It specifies CASRLAGAYEQYF.

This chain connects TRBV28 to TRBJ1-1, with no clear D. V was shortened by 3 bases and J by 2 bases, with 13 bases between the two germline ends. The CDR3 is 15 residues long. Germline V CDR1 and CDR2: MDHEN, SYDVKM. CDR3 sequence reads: CASSFTSGRNTEAFF. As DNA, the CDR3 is TGTGCCAGCAGTTTTACCAGCGGCAGAAACACTGAAGCTTTCTTT.

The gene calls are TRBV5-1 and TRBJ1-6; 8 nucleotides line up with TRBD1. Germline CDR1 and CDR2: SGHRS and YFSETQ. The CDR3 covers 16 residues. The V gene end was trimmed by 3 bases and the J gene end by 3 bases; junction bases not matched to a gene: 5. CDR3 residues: CASSSTGGHYNSPLHF. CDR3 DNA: TGCGCCAGCAGCTCAACAGGGGGGCACTATAATTCACCCCTCCACTTT.

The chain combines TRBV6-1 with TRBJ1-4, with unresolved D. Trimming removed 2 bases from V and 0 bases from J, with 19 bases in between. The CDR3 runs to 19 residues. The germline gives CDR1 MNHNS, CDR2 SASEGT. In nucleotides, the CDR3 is TGTGCCAGCAGTGAACCCCGTTTTAGGGATCACCCAACTAATGAAAAACTGTTTTTT. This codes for CASSEPRFRDHPTNEKLFF.

The CDR3 coding sequence is TGTGCCAGCAGCTTAGGGAGTGGACAGGGCTACGAGCAGTACTTC. As protein: CASSLGSGQGYEQYF. The chain recombines TRBV11-3 with TRBJ2-7; 8 nucleotides match TRBD1. The CDR3 has 15 residues. Germline V lookup: CDR1 SGHNT, CDR2 YENEEA. V lost 1 base to trimming and J lost 3 bases; unmatched junction nucleotides: 5.

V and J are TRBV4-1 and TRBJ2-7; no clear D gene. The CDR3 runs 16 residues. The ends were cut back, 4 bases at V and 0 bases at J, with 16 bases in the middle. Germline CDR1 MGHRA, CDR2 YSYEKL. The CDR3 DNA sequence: TGCGCCAGCAGCCCATCACAAGCTACGAGCTCCTACGAGCAGTACTTC. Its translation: CASSPSQATSSYEQYF.

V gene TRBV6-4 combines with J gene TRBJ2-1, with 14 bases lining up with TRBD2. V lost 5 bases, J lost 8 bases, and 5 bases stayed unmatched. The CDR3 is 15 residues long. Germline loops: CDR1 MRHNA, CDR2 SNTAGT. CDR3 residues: CASSPTSGRGDEQFF. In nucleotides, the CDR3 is TGTGCCAGCAGTCCGACTAGCGGGAGGGGCGATGAGCAGTTCTTC.

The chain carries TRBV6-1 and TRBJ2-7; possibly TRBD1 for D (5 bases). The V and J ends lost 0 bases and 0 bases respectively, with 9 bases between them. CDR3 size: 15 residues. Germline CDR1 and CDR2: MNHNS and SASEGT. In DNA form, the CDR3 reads TGTGCCAGCAGTGAAGCTCAGGGCAGCTCCTACGAGCAGTACTTC. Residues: CASSEAQGSSYEQYF.

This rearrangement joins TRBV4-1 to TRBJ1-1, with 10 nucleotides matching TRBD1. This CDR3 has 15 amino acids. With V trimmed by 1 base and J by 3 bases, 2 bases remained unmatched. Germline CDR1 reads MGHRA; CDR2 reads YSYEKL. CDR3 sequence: CASSQAGQGHTEAFF. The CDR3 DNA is TGCGCCAGCAGCCAAGCGGGACAGGGGCACACTGAAGCTTTCTTT.

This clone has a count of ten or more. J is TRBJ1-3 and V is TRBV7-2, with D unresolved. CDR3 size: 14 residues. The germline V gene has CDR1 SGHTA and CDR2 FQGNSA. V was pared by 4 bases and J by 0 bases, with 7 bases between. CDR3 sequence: CASSSPRSGNTIYF. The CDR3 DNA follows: TGTGCCAGCAGCTCTCCCCGCTCTGGAAACACCATATATTTT.